Listed below are T cell receptor beta chains from one sample, sequenced in a study of cytomegalovirus exposure and HLA in healthy donors. Sequencing was performed with immunoSEQ multiplex PCR; in TCRdb, only in-frame clones are kept and a portion is missing. The sample consists of 100,000 to 150,000 clones, roughly 79% of them appearing once. Sequences were obtained from PBMCs. The receptors derive from a woman aged 45 to 65 in good health and CMV-seronegative. Both conserved end residues are part of each CDR3. Fields, in order: V gene, D gene, clone size, J gene, CDR3 protein, CDR3 DNA. The D gene is left open where the match is weak. Not all rows give a size; the values are once, few, many and, for expanded clones, a class.

v_gene: TRBV7-6; d_gene: TRBD2; abundance: few; j_gene: TRBJ2-5; CDR3aa: CASSLLSGAGGETQYF; CDR3nt: TGTGCCAGCAGCCTACTTTCGGGAGCGGGGGGGGAGACCCAGTACTTC
v_gene: TRBV29-1; d_gene: TRBD1; abundance: .; j_gene: TRBJ2-2; CDR3aa: CSVQGQRTGELFF; CDR3nt: TGCAGCGTACAGGGACAGAGAACCGGGGAGCTGTTTTTT
v_gene: TRBV7-6; d_gene: .; abundance: once; j_gene: TRBJ2-2; CDR3aa: CASSLLQRGELFF; CDR3nt: TGTGCCAGCAGCTTACTCCAACGGGGGGAGCTGTTTTTT
v_gene: TRBV14; d_gene: TRBD2; abundance: .; j_gene: TRBJ2-1; CDR3aa: CASSLRTSGTYNEQFF; CDR3nt: TGTGCCAGCAGCCTTCGGACTAGCGGGACGTACAATGAGCAGTTCTTC
v_gene: TRBV19; d_gene: .; abundance: .; j_gene: TRBJ1-2; CDR3aa: CASRPGSIGSDYGYTF; CDR3nt: TGTGCCAGTAGACCCGGAAGTATAGGGAGTGACTATGGCTACACCTTC
v_gene: TRBV10-3; d_gene: TRBD1; abundance: .; j_gene: TRBJ2-2; CDR3aa: CAITPGTGGVGELFF; CDR3nt: TGTGCCATCACACCCGGGACAGGGGGCGTTGGGGAGCTGTTTTTT
v_gene: TRBV30; d_gene: .; abundance: few; j_gene: TRBJ2-5; CDR3aa: CAWRPRQLQETQYF; CDR3nt: TGTGCCTGGAGGCCCCGACAGCTACAAGAGACCCAGTACTTC
v_gene: TRBV18; d_gene: .; abundance: .; j_gene: TRBJ2-5; CDR3aa: CASSPLEGAYETQYF; CDR3nt: TGTGCCAGCTCACCCCTGGAGGGGGCGTATGAGACCCAGTACTTC
v_gene: TRBV5-6; d_gene: TRBD1; abundance: .; j_gene: TRBJ1-5; CDR3aa: CASSFSRTGGTDQPQHF; CDR3nt: TGTGCCAGCAGCTTCTCCCGGACAGGGGGAACGGATCAGCCCCAGCATTTT
v_gene: TRBV7-9; d_gene: .; abundance: once; j_gene: TRBJ2-7; CDR3aa: CASSLAAGLYF; CDR3nt: TGTGCCAGCAGCTTAGCGGCAGGCTTGTACTTC
v_gene: TRBV4-3; d_gene: TRBD1; abundance: few; j_gene: TRBJ1-3; CDR3aa: CASSQMTGAGNTIYF; CDR3nt: TGCGCCAGCAGCCAGATGACAGGGGCAGGAAACACCATATATTTT
v_gene: TRBV6-5; d_gene: TRBD1; abundance: few; j_gene: TRBJ1-1; CDR3aa: CASSRGQGYTEAFF; CDR3nt: TGTGCCAGCAGTAGAGGACAGGGCTACACTGAAGCTTTCTTT
v_gene: TRBV28; d_gene: TRBD2; abundance: .; j_gene: TRBJ2-2; CDR3aa: CASSPSGLNTGELFF; CDR3nt: TGTGCCAGCAGTCCTAGCGGGCTGAACACCGGGGAGCTGTTTTTT
v_gene: TRBV27; d_gene: .; abundance: .; j_gene: TRBJ1-2; CDR3aa: CASGYSPAVDGYTF; CDR3nt: TGTGCCAGCGGGTACAGTCCCGCCGTAGATGGCTACACCTTC
v_gene: TRBV12-2; d_gene: .; abundance: .; j_gene: TRBJ2-2; CDR3aa: CASRPCGRARTGELFF; CDR3nt: TGTGCAAGTCGCCCCTGTGGGAGGGCCAGGACCGGGGAGCTGTTTTTT
v_gene: TRBV7-3; d_gene: .; abundance: .; j_gene: TRBJ1-3; CDR3aa: CASSLGAGNTIYF; CDR3nt: TGTGCCAGCAGCTTGGGGGCCGGAAACACCATATATTTT
v_gene: TRBV19; d_gene: TRBD2; abundance: .; j_gene: TRBJ2-1; CDR3aa: CASSPSGPGFYNEQFF; CDR3nt: TGTGCCAGTAGCCCTAGCGGTCCGGGGTTCTACAATGAGCAGTTCTTC
v_gene: TRBV5-6; d_gene: TRBD1; abundance: .; j_gene: TRBJ2-5; CDR3aa: CASSSPDRAQETQYF; CDR3nt: TGTGCCAGCAGCTCCCCGGACAGGGCGCAAGAGACCCAGTACTTC
v_gene: TRBV9; d_gene: .; abundance: .; j_gene: TRBJ2-1; CDR3aa: CASSVESGAASSYNEQFF; CDR3nt: TGTGCCAGCAGCGTAGAGTCGGGAGCGGCAAGCTCCTACAATGAGCAGTTCTTC
v_gene: TRBV27; d_gene: TRBD2; abundance: few; j_gene: TRBJ2-1; CDR3aa: CASALYPGLGVRNEQFF; CDR3nt: TGTGCCAGCGCTCTGTACCCCGGACTAGGGGTGAGAAATGAGCAGTTCTTC
v_gene: TRBV11-2; d_gene: TRBD1; abundance: .; j_gene: TRBJ1-2; CDR3aa: CASSTRLMGQGSGYTF; CDR3nt: TGTGCCAGCAGCACGCGATTGATGGGACAGGGAAGCGGCTACACCTTC
v_gene: TRBV30; d_gene: TRBD1; abundance: .; j_gene: TRBJ1-2; CDR3aa: CAWRAGGSQGAYGYTF; CDR3nt: TGTGCCTGGAGGGCGGGCGGATCCCAGGGGGCGTATGGCTACACCTTC
v_gene: TRBV6-5; d_gene: TRBD2; abundance: .; j_gene: TRBJ2-1; CDR3aa: CASSRLAGFGNEQFF; CDR3nt: TGTGCCAGCAGCCGACTAGCGGGATTTGGAAATGAGCAGTTCTTC
v_gene: TRBV6-6; d_gene: TRBD1; abundance: once; j_gene: TRBJ2-2; CDR3aa: CASSGTGNTGELFF; CDR3nt: TGTGCCAGCTCCGGGACAGGGAACACCGGGGAGCTGTTTTTT
v_gene: TRBV2; d_gene: TRBD1; abundance: .; j_gene: TRBJ2-7; CDR3aa: CASSRDRLDEQYF; CDR3nt: TGTGCCAGCAGTAGGGACAGGCTCGACGAGCAGTACTTC
v_gene: TRBV15; d_gene: .; abundance: .; j_gene: TRBJ1-4; CDR3aa: CATSRVRPTNEKLFF; CDR3nt: TGTGCCACCAGCAGAGTGCGGCCAACTAATGAAAAACTGTTTTTT
v_gene: TRBV28; d_gene: .; abundance: .; j_gene: TRBJ1-5; CDR3aa: CASSLGRVRDQPQHF; CDR3nt: TGTGCCAGCAGTTTAGGTAGGGTGAGGGATCAGCCCCAGCATTTT
v_gene: TRBV29-1; d_gene: TRBD2; abundance: .; j_gene: TRBJ2-1; CDR3aa: CSVRKREGPNEQFF; CDR3nt: TGCAGCGTGAGAAAGCGGGAGGGCCCCAATGAGCAGTTCTTC
v_gene: TRBV27; d_gene: TRBD1; abundance: once; j_gene: TRBJ2-7; CDR3aa: CASSFSTGDHSYEQYF; CDR3nt: TGTGCCAGCAGTTTCTCCACAGGGGACCACTCCTACGAGCAGTACTTC
v_gene: TRBV19; d_gene: .; abundance: .; j_gene: TRBJ2-1; CDR3aa: CASSIDSEGRSYNEQFF; CDR3nt: TGTGCCAGTAGTATAGATTCGGAGGGGCGCTCCTACAATGAGCAGTTCTTC
v_gene: TRBV30; d_gene: TRBD1; abundance: .; j_gene: TRBJ1-1; CDR3aa: CAWEDRLNTEAFF; CDR3nt: TGTGCCTGGGAGGACAGGTTGAACACTGAAGCTTTCTTT
v_gene: TRBV30; d_gene: .; abundance: few; j_gene: TRBJ1-6; CDR3aa: CAWSVPNGSYNSPLHF; CDR3nt: TGTGCCTGGAGTGTACCCAACGGGTCCTATAATTCACCCCTCCACTTT
v_gene: TRBV2; d_gene: .; abundance: .; j_gene: TRBJ1-2; CDR3aa: CASSVSTNYGYTF; CDR3nt: TGTGCCAGCAGTGTCAGTACTAACTATGGCTACACCTTC
v_gene: TRBV27; d_gene: TRBD2; abundance: .; j_gene: TRBJ2-1; CDR3aa: CASSQIAGVYNEQFF; CDR3nt: TGTGCCAGCAGCCAAATAGCGGGAGTCTACAATGAGCAGTTCTTC
v_gene: TRBV9; d_gene: TRBD1; abundance: .; j_gene: TRBJ1-4; CDR3aa: CASSVRGLGATNEKLFF; CDR3nt: TGTGCCAGCAGCGTCAGGGGGCTAGGCGCGACTAATGAAAAACTGTTTTTT
v_gene: TRBV7-8; d_gene: .; abundance: .; j_gene: TRBJ2-5; CDR3aa: CASSPDGAVSRQETQYF; CDR3nt: TGTGCCAGCAGCCCAGATGGAGCCGTCAGTCGGCAAGAGACCCAGTACTTC
v_gene: TRBV7-2; d_gene: .; abundance: .; j_gene: TRBJ2-1; CDR3aa: CASSLRGQISYNEQFF; CDR3nt: TGTGCCAGCAGCTTGAGAGGACAGATCTCCTACAATGAGCAGTTCTTC
v_gene: TRBV21-1; d_gene: .; abundance: .; j_gene: TRBJ2-1; CDR3aa: CASSLRESYNEQFF; CDR3nt: TGTGCCAGCAGCCTCCGGGAGTCCTACAATGAGCAGTTCTTC
v_gene: TRBV5-1; d_gene: .; abundance: .; j_gene: TRBJ2-3; CDR3aa: CASSLKRDTQYF; CDR3nt: TGCGCCAGCAGCTTGAAGCGGGATACGCAGTATTTT
v_gene: TRBV30; d_gene: .; abundance: few; j_gene: TRBJ1-1; CDR3aa: CAWIGGSHEAFF; CDR3nt: TGTGCCTGGATCGGCGGGAGCCATGAAGCTTTCTTT
v_gene: TRBV5-1; d_gene: .; abundance: .; j_gene: TRBJ2-1; CDR3aa: CASRDSYNNEQFF; CDR3nt: TGCGCCAGCAGGGACAGTTATAACAATGAGCAGTTCTTC
v_gene: TRBV5-1; d_gene: TRBD1; abundance: .; j_gene: TRBJ2-5; CDR3aa: CASSVTGGGQETQYF; CDR3nt: TGCGCCAGCAGCGTGACAGGGGGCGGACAAGAGACCCAGTACTTC
v_gene: TRBV10-2; d_gene: .; abundance: .; j_gene: TRBJ1-2; CDR3aa: CASSELDQTRQGYTF; CDR3nt: TGCGCCAGCAGTGAGCTAGATCAAACTAGACAAGGCTACACCTTC
v_gene: TRBV5-4; d_gene: .; abundance: .; j_gene: TRBJ2-5; CDR3aa: CASSLTGESQETQYF; CDR3nt: TGTGCCAGCAGTCTAACGGGGGAGTCACAAGAGACCCAGTACTTC
v_gene: TRBV5-6; d_gene: TRBD2; abundance: .; j_gene: TRBJ2-3; CDR3aa: CASSSGRASDTQYF; CDR3nt: TGTGCCAGCAGCTCCGGGAGGGCCTCAGATACGCAGTATTTT
v_gene: TRBV29-1; d_gene: .; abundance: .; j_gene: TRBJ2-1; CDR3aa: CSVAQVQGEQFF; CDR3nt: TGCAGCGTTGCCCAAGTCCAGGGTGAGCAGTTCTTC
v_gene: TRBV5-1; d_gene: TRBD1; abundance: once; j_gene: TRBJ2-5; CDR3aa: CASSFGTGSMETQYF; CDR3nt: TGCGCCAGCAGCTTTGGGACAGGGAGCATGGAGACCCAGTACTTC
v_gene: TRBV28; d_gene: TRBD2; abundance: .; j_gene: TRBJ2-1; CDR3aa: CASNLGTSYNNEQFF; CDR3nt: TGTGCCAGCAACCTCGGGACTAGCTACAACAATGAGCAGTTCTTC
v_gene: TRBV6-1; d_gene: .; abundance: .; j_gene: TRBJ1-1; CDR3aa: CASRERGKGTEAFF; CDR3nt: TGTGCCAGCCGGGAACGGGGGAAGGGTACTGAAGCTTTCTTT
v_gene: TRBV5-6; d_gene: TRBD1; abundance: once; j_gene: TRBJ2-4; CDR3aa: CASSSTGLKAKNIQYF; CDR3nt: TGTGCCAGCAGCTCGACAGGGCTTAAAGCCAAAAACATTCAGTACTTC
v_gene: TRBV19; d_gene: TRBD1; abundance: .; j_gene: TRBJ1-4; CDR3aa: CASSGGTGNEKLFF; CDR3nt: TGTGCCAGCTCGGGGGGGACAGGGAATGAAAAACTGTTTTTT
v_gene: TRBV6-5; d_gene: TRBD1; abundance: .; j_gene: TRBJ1-4; CDR3aa: CASSYLQGAANEKLFF; CDR3nt: TGTGCCAGCAGTTACTTACAGGGGGCGGCTAATGAAAAACTGTTTTTT
v_gene: TRBV6-1; d_gene: .; abundance: .; j_gene: TRBJ1-1; CDR3aa: CASSEQGMNTEAFF; CDR3nt: TGTGCCAGCAGTGAACAGGGGATGAACACTGAAGCTTTCTTT
v_gene: TRBV7-3; d_gene: .; abundance: .; j_gene: TRBJ2-3; CDR3aa: CASSLNLGADTQYF; CDR3nt: TGTGCCAGCAGCTTAAACCTAGGAGCCGATACGCAGTATTTT
v_gene: TRBV9; d_gene: TRBD2; abundance: few; j_gene: TRBJ2-3; CDR3aa: CASSVQPLAGTDTQYF; CDR3nt: TGTGCCAGCAGCGTACAGCCGCTAGCGGGGACAGATACGCAGTATTTT